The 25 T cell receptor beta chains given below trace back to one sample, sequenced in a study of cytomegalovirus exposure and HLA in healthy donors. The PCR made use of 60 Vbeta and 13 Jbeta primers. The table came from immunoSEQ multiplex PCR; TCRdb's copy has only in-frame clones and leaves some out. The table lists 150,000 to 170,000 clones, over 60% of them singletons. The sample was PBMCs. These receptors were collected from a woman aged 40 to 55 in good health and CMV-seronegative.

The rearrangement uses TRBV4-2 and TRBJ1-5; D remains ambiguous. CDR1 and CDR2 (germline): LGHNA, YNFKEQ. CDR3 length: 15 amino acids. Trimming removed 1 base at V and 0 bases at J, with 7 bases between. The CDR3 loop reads CASSQGEFSNQPQHF. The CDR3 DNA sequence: TGTGCCAGCAGCCAAGGGGAGTTTAGCAATCAGCCCCAGCATTTT.

The chain's CDR3 is CASSPPGILTNEKLFF. The CDR3 DNA reads as TGTGCCAGCAGCCCCCCCGGGATTTTAACTAATGAAAAACTGTTTTTT. The V and J genes are TRBV2 and TRBJ1-4; no reliable D call. V lost 6 bases and J 1 base, leaving 15 bases between the germline ends. There are 16 residues in the CDR3. Germline loops: CDR1 SNHLY, CDR2 FYNNEI.

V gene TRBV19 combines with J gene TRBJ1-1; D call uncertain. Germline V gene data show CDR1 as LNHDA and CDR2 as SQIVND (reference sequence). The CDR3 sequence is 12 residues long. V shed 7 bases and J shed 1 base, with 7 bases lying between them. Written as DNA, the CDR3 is TGTGCCAGTAAGTACGGGAACACTGAAGCTTTCTTT. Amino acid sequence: CASKYGNTEAFF.

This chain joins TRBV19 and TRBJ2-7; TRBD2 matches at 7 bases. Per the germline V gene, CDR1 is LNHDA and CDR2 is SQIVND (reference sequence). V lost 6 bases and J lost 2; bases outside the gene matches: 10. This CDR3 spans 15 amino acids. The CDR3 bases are TGTGCCAGTAGCGCAAGGGGAGGGGATCCCTACGAGCAGTACTTC. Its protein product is CASSARGGDPYEQYF.

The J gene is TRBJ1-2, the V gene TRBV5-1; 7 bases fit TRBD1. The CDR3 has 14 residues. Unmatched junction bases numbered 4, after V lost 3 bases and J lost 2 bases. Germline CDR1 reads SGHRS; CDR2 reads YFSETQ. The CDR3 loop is CASSSGTVNYGYTF. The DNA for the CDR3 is TGCGCCAGCAGCTCCGGGACAGTCAACTATGGCTACACCTTC. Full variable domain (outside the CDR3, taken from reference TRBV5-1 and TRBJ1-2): KAGVTQTPRYLIKTRGQQVTLSCSPISGHRSVSWYQQTPGQGLQFLFEYFSETQRNKGNFPGRFSGRQFSNSRSEMNVSTLELGDSALYLCASSSGTVNYGYTFGSGTRLTVV.

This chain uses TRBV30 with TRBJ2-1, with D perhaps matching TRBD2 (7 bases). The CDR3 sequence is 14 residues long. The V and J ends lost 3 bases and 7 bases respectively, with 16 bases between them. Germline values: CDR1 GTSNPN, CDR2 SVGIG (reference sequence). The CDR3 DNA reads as TGTGCCTGGAGGTCTTTTAGGGGGGGAAATGAGCAGTTCTTC. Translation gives CAWRSFRGGNEQFF.

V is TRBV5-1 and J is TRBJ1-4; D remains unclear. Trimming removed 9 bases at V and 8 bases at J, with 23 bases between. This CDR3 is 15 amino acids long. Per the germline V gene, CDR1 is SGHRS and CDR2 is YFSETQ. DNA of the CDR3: TGCGCCACAAATCAAGGCGGGAGGAGAGACGAAAAACTGTTTTTT. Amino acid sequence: CATNQGGRRDEKLFF.

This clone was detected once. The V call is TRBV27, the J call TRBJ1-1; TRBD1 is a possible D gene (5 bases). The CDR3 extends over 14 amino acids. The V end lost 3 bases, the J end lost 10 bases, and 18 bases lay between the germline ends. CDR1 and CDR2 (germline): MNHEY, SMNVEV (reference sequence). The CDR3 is CASSLGPGWVGAFF. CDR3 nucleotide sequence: TGTGCCAGCAGTTTGGGTCCAGGGTGGGTTGGAGCTTTCTTT.

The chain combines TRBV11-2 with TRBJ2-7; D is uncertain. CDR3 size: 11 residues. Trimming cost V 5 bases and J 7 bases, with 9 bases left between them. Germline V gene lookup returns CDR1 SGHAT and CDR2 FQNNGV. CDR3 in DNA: TGTGCCAGCAGCGCGATAAGAGAGCAGTACTTC. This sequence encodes CASSAIREQYF.

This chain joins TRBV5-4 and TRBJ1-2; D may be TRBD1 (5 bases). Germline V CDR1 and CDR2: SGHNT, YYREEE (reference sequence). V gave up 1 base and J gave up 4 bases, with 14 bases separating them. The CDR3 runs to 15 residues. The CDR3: CASSLRRATTYGYTF. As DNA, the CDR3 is TGTGCCAGCAGCTTGCGCAGGGCGACAACCTATGGCTACACCTTC.

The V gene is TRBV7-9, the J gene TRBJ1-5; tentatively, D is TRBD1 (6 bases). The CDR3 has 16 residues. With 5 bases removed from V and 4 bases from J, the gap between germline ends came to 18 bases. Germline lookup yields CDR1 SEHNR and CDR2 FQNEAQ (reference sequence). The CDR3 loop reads CASSDPNRDINQPQHF. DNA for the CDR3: TGTGCCAGCAGCGACCCAAATAGGGACATAAATCAGCCCCAGCATTTT.

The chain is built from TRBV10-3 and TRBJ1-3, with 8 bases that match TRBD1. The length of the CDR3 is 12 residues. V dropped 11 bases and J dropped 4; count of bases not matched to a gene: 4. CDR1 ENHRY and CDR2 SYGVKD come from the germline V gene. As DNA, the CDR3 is TGTGCCTCGACAGGGGCCGGAAACACCATATATTTT. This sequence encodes CASTGAGNTIYF.

The DNA of the CDR3 is TGCAGCGTGGGACACCCGAACACTGAAGCTTTCTTT. Its protein product is CSVGHPNTEAFF. The chain couples TRBV29-1 to TRBJ1-1; TRBD1 is a possible D gene (6 bases). Germline values: CDR1 SQVTM, CDR2 ANQGSEA. The V end lost 6 bases, the J end lost 1 base, and 9 bases lay between the germline ends. The CDR3 runs to 12 residues.

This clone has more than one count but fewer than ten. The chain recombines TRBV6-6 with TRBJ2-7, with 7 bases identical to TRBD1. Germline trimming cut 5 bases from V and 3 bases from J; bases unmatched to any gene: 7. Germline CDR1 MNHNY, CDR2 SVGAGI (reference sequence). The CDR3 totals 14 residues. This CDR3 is CASSDPTGNYEQYF. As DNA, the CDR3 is TGTGCCAGCAGTGATCCGACAGGGAACTACGAGCAGTACTTC.

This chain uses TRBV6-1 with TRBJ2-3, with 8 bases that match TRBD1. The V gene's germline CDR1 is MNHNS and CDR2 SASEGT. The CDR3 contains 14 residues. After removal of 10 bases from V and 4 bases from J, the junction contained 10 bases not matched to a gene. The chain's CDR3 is CATSQGDGADTQYF. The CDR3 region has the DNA TGTGCCACCTCACAGGGGGATGGTGCAGATACGCAGTATTTT.

The CDR3 loop reads CASSLSRPGGANVLTF. The CDR3 nucleotides read TGTGCCAGCAGTTTATCCCGACCGGGTGGGGCCAACGTCCTGACTTTC. The rearrangement joins TRBV28 to TRBJ2-6; D unclear. Germline CDR1 MDHEN, CDR2 SYDVKM. The CDR3 has 16 residues. The V end lost 1 base, the J end lost 3 bases, and 10 bases lay between the germline ends.

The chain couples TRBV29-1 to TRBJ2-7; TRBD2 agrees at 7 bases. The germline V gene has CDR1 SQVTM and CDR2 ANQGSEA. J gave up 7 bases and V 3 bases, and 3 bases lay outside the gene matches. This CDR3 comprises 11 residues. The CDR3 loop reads CSVDRGGEQYF. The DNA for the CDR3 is TGCAGCGTTGACCGGGGAGGGGAGCAGTACTTC.

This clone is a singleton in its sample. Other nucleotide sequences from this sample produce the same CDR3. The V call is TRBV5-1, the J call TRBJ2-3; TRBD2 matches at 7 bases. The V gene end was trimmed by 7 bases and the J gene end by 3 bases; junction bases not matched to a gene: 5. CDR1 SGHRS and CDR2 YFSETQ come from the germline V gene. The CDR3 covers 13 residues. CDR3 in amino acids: CASSGGGTDTQYF. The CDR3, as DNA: TGCGCCAGCTCGGGGGGTGGAACAGATACGCAGTATTTT.

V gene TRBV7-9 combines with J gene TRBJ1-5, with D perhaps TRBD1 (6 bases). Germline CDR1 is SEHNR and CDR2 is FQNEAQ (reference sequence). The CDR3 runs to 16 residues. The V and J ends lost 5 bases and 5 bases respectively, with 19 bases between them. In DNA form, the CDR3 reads TGTGCCAGCAGCAAGGGCGTGGGGGCAGGCGATCAGCCCCAGCATTTT. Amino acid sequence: CASSKGVGAGDQPQHF. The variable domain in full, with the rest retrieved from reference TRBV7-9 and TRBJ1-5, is DTGVSQNPRHKITKRGQNVTFRCDPISEHNRLYWYRQTLGQGPEFLTYFQNEAQLEKSRLLSDRFSAERPKGSFSTLEIQRTEQGDSAMYLCASSKGVGAGDQPQHFGDGTRLSIL.

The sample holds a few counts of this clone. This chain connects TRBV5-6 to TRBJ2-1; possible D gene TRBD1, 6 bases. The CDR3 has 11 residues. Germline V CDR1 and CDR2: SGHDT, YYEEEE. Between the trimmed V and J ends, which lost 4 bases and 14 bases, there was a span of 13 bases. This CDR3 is CASSRGHFEFF. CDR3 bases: TGTGCCAGCAGCCGGGGACACTTCGAGTTCTTC.

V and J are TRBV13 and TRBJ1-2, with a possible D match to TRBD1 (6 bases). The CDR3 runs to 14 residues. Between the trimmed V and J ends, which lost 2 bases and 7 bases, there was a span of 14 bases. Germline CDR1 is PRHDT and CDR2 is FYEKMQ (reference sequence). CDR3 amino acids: CASSLFGGDGGYTF. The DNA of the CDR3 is TGTGCCAGCAGCTTATTTGGGGGCGATGGTGGCTACACCTTC.

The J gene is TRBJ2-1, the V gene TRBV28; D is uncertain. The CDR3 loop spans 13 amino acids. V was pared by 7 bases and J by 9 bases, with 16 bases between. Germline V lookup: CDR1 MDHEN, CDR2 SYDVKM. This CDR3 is CASNVNRDGEQFF. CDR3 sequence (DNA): TGTGCCAGCAACGTAAACAGAGACGGTGAGCAGTTCTTC.

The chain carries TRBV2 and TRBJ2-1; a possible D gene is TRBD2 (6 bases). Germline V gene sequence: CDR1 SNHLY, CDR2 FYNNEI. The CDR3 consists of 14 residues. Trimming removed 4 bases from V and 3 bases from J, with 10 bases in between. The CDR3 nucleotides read TGTGCCAGCAGTGTCGAAGCGGGCTACAATGAGCAGTTCTTC. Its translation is CASSVEAGYNEQFF.

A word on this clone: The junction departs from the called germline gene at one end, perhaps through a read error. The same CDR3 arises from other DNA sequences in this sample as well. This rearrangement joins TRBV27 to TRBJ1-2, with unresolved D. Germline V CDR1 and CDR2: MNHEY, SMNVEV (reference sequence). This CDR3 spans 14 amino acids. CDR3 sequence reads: CASSLSSGFYGYTF. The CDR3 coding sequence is TGTGCCAGCAGCTTATCCTCAGGTTTCTATGGCTACACCTTC.

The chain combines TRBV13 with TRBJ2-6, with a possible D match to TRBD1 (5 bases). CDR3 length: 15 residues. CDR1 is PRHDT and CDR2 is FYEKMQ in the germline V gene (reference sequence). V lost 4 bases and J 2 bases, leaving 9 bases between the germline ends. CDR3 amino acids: CASSWGRAGANVLTF. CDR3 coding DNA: TGTGCCAGCAGCTGGGGCAGGGCTGGGGCCAACGTCCTGACTTTC.